Described below is a single T cell receptor beta chain sequence and its context. The antigen remains unidentified. These data come from a study of STAT5B mutations in CD4+ large granular lymphocyte leukemia. Study background: Healthy donors showed HLA-associated enrichment of the CDR3 'QG' motif. Study results and caveats: Compared with healthy controls (2/35), patient top clones favored TRBV06 (8/27). Less than 30% of private leukemic clonotypes occurred rarely in other patients' non-leukemic repertoires. CD4-sorted patient repertoires seemed more clonal than healthy CD4+ repertoires.

The CDR3 has 14 amino acids. From germline, CDR1 is WNHNN and CDR2 SYGVQD (reference sequence). V lost 2 bases and J lost 6; bases outside the gene matches: 5. Using immunoSEQ multiplex PCR, the repertoire was profiled, and TCRdb retains in-frame clones only, with some absent. The sample records about 40,000 clones, 65% to 85% being singletons. Sequencing was carried out using CD4+ T cells from blood buffy coats. This chain connects TRBV10-1 to TRBJ2-7, with 9 bases identical to TRBD2. The clonotype originates from a human donor in good health. Here the CDR3 reads CASSEGSGRGEQYF. Written as DNA, the CDR3 is TGCGCCAGCAGTGAGGGTAGCGGGAGAGGCGAGCAGTACTTC.